Listed below are T cell receptor beta chains from one sample, sequenced in a study of blood T cell repertoires in COVID-19. Some clones are missing from TCRdb's copy, which holds only in-frame ones; the method was immunoSEQ multiplex PCR. The sample consists of 51,000 or so clones, roughly 90% of them appearing once. What was sequenced was peripheral blood. These receptors all come from a man older than 75 with acute or convalescent COVID-19. Each CDR3 is given with its conserved first and last residue. The D gene is left open where the match is weak. Some rows mark clone size as missing; the rest say once, few, many or name a class of expanded clone.

D gene: -; clone size: -; V gene: TRBV5-1; J gene: TRBJ1-1; CDR3 protein: CASSLNGRTSFF; CDR3 DNA: TGCGCCAGCAGCTTGAATGGGAGAACGTCTTTCTTT
D gene: -; clone size: -; V gene: TRBV7-8; J gene: TRBJ2-5; CDR3 protein: CASSRIAVVQEAQYF; CDR3 DNA: TGTGCCAGCAGCCGGATAGCGGTCGTACAAGAGGCCCAGTACTTC
D gene: -; clone size: once; V gene: TRBV5-1; J gene: TRBJ1-5; CDR3 protein: CASSPGGSQGQPQHF; CDR3 DNA: TGCGCCAGCAGCCCGGGTGGTTCCCAAGGACAGCCCCAGCATTTT
D gene: -; clone size: -; V gene: TRBV18; J gene: TRBJ2-7; CDR3 protein: CASSPRGLQGGEQYF; CDR3 DNA: TGTGCCAGCTCACCTCGGGGCCTTCAAGGGGGCGAGCAGTACTTC
D gene: -; clone size: -; V gene: TRBV2; J gene: TRBJ2-2; CDR3 protein: CASSERVWTTGELFF; CDR3 DNA: TGTGCCAGCAGTGAGCGGGTTTGGACGACCGGGGAGCTGTTTTTT
D gene: -; clone size: -; V gene: TRBV7-2; J gene: TRBJ1-5; CDR3 protein: CASSPQGQGNQPQHF; CDR3 DNA: TGTGCCAGCAGCCCGCAGGGGCAGGGCAATCAGCCCCAGCATTTT
D gene: -; clone size: -; V gene: TRBV6-5; J gene: TRBJ1-5; CDR3 protein: CASSPSRGQPQHF; CDR3 DNA: TGTGCCAGCAGTCCTTCCCGGGGTCAGCCCCAGCATTTT
D gene: -; clone size: -; V gene: TRBV7-2; J gene: TRBJ2-2; CDR3 protein: CASSLFVAPQTGELFF; CDR3 DNA: TGTGCCAGCAGCTTATTCGTAGCCCCCCAAACCGGGGAGCTGTTTTTT
D gene: TRBD1; clone size: few; V gene: TRBV5-1; J gene: TRBJ1-1; CDR3 protein: CASSSTGGSTEAFF; CDR3 DNA: TGCGCCAGCAGCTCGACAGGGGGCAGCACTGAAGCTTTCTTT
D gene: -; clone size: -; V gene: TRBV28; J gene: TRBJ1-5; CDR3 protein: CASSLWQGSNQPQHF; CDR3 DNA: TGTGCCAGCAGCTTATGGCAGGGTAGCAATCAGCCCCAGCATTTT
D gene: -; clone size: -; V gene: TRBV7-9; J gene: TRBJ1-5; CDR3 protein: CASSGWTAADSNQPQHF; CDR3 DNA: TGTGCCAGCAGCGGATGGACAGCAGCGGATAGCAATCAGCCCCAGCATTTT
D gene: TRBD1; clone size: -; V gene: TRBV7-2; J gene: TRBJ2-7; CDR3 protein: CASSLVSGTGTYEQYF; CDR3 DNA: TGTGCCAGCAGCTTGGTTTCCGGGACAGGGACGTACGAGCAGTACTTC
D gene: TRBD1; clone size: once; V gene: TRBV5-1; J gene: TRBJ2-3; CDR3 protein: CASSLGGQGATDTQYF; CDR3 DNA: TGCGCCAGCAGCCTCGGCGGACAGGGGGCCACAGATACGCAGTATTTT
D gene: TRBD2; clone size: -; V gene: TRBV5-1; J gene: TRBJ2-5; CDR3 protein: CASWEGETQYF; CDR3 DNA: TGCGCCAGCTGGGAGGGGGAGACCCAGTACTTC
D gene: -; clone size: -; V gene: TRBV7-9; J gene: TRBJ1-5; CDR3 protein: CASSSNAQGSQHF; CDR3 DNA: TGTGCCAGCAGCTCCAACGCGCAGGGTTCCCAGCATTTT
D gene: -; clone size: -; V gene: TRBV23-1; J gene: TRBJ1-1; CDR3 protein: CASSPRAGRTEAFF; CDR3 DNA: TGCGCCAGCAGTCCCCGGGCAGGGCGTACTGAAGCTTTCTTT
D gene: TRBD1; clone size: -; V gene: TRBV24-1; J gene: TRBJ1-1; CDR3 protein: CATSDLGQGGAEAFF; CDR3 DNA: TGTGCCACCAGTGATTTAGGGCAGGGGGGAGCTGAAGCTTTCTTT
D gene: -; clone size: -; V gene: TRBV19; J gene: TRBJ1-5; CDR3 protein: CASSRRGHQPQHF; CDR3 DNA: TGTGCCAGTAGCCGGCGGGGACATCAGCCCCAGCATTTT
D gene: -; clone size: -; V gene: TRBV13; J gene: TRBJ1-1; CDR3 protein: CASSPRANTEAFF; CDR3 DNA: TGTGCCAGCAGCCCGAGGGCGAACACTGAAGCTTTCTTT
D gene: TRBD2; clone size: -; V gene: TRBV2; J gene: TRBJ2-7; CDR3 protein: CASGRDGSYEQYF; CDR3 DNA: TGTGCCAGTGGGAGGGACGGGAGCTACGAGCAGTACTTC
D gene: TRBD2; clone size: once; V gene: TRBV24-1; J gene: TRBJ2-3; CDR3 protein: CATSDLAGGFTDTQYF; CDR3 DNA: TGTGCCACCAGTGACCTAGCGGGGGGGTTCACAGATACGCAGTATTTT
D gene: TRBD1; clone size: once; V gene: TRBV7-9; J gene: TRBJ2-7; CDR3 protein: CASSLPLTGGGEQYF; CDR3 DNA: TGTGCCAGCAGCTTACCCCTGACAGGGGGTGGGGAGCAGTACTTC
D gene: TRBD1; clone size: few; V gene: TRBV19; J gene: TRBJ1-6; CDR3 protein: CASDRTGNSPLHF; CDR3 DNA: TGTGCCAGTGATAGGACAGGGAATTCACCCCTCCACTTT
D gene: TRBD1; clone size: -; V gene: TRBV6-1; J gene: TRBJ1-4; CDR3 protein: CASSEAPTGGEKLFF; CDR3 DNA: TGTGCCAGCAGTGAAGCGCCTACAGGGGGCGAAAAACTGTTTTTT
D gene: -; clone size: -; V gene: TRBV10-3; J gene: TRBJ2-5; CDR3 protein: CAISARPQETQYF; CDR3 DNA: TGTGCCATCAGTGCTAGGCCCCAAGAGACCCAGTACTTC
D gene: -; clone size: -; V gene: TRBV30; J gene: TRBJ1-1; CDR3 protein: CAWSLRGGATEAFF; CDR3 DNA: TGTGCCTGGAGCCTCCGGGGGGGTGCCACTGAAGCTTTCTTT
D gene: TRBD1; clone size: -; V gene: TRBV5-1; J gene: TRBJ2-7; CDR3 protein: CASSPGQGNREQYF; CDR3 DNA: TGCGCCAGCAGCCCGGGACAGGGGAATAGGGAGCAGTACTTC